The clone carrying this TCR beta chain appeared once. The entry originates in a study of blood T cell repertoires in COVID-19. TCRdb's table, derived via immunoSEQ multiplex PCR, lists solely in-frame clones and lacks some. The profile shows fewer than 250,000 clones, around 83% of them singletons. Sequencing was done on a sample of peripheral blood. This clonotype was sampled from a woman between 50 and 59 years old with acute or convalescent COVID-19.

The CDR3 DNA follows: TGTGCCAGCAACATACAGGGATCCCGGCAAAAACTGTTTTTT. Its protein product is CASNIQGSRQKLFF. The rearrangement uses TRBV28 and TRBJ1-4, with a possible D match to TRBD1 (6 bases). The germline V gene has CDR1 MDHEN and CDR2 SYDVKM. V was clipped by 7 bases and J by 9 bases, with 18 bases between them. This CDR3 spans 14 amino acids.